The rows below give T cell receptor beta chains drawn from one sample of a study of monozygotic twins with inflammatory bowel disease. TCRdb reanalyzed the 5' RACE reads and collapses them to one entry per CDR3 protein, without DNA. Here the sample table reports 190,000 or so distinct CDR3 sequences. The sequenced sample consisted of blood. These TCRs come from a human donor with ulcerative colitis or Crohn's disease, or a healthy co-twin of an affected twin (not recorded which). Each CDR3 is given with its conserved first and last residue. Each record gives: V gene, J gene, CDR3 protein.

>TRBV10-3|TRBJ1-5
CAISEGQGVEPQHF
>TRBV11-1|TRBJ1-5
CASSLGSLKKGGGNQPQHF
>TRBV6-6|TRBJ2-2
CASRPTGELFF
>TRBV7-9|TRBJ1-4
CASSTRANNEKLFF
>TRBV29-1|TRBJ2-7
CSVAKGTSTYEQYF
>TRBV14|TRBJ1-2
CASSPLGELYGYTF
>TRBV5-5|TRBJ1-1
CASSFNRGNTEAFF
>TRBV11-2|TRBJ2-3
CASSPTRGVGDTQYF
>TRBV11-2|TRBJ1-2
CASSPSTGWDYGYTF
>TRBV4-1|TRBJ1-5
CASSQQGANQPQHF
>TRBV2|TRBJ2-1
CASLLDGHNEQFF
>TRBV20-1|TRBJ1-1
CSASPSTGLNTEAFF
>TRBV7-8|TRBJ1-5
CASSYVSGGQGNQPQHF
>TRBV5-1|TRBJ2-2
CASSLYDGNTGELFF
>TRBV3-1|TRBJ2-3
CASSTRQGSQYF
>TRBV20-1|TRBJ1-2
CSALRRGNVDYTF
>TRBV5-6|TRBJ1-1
CASSFEVGSTEAFF
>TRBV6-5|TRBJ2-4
CASSSTGSRNIQYF
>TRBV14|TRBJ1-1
CASSQWEGMNTEAFF
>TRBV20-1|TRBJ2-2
CSARARVTGELFF
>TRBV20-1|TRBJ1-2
CSALQGADGYTF
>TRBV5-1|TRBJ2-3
CASSLGVPATDTQYF
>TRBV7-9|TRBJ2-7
CASSLLEHEQYF
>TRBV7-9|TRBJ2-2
CASSPTGGAGNTGELFF
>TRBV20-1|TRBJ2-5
CSAAPGHQQETQYF
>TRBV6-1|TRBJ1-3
CASSEWMDRLSGNTIYF
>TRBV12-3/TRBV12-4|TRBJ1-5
CASSVAGNSNQPQHF
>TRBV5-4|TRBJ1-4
CASSLGRGQEMFF